This T cell receptor (beta chain) was found in a study of cytomegalovirus exposure and HLA in healthy donors. The PCR employed 60 Vbeta primers together with 13 Jbeta primers. TCRdb's table, derived via immunoSEQ multiplex PCR, lists solely in-frame clones and lacks some. The data hold over 200,000 clones, with about two thirds observed a single time. The CDR3 is 16 amino acids. The germline gives CDR1 SGHKS, CDR2 YYEKEE (reference sequence). V gave up 4 bases and J gave up 5 bases; unmatched junction bases: 6. The V and J genes are TRBV5-5 and TRBJ2-3; 14 bases are shared with TRBD2. Sequenced material: PBMCs. The receptor comes from a man aged 35 to 55 in good health and CMV-seropositive. The CDR3: CASSASGLAGGDTQYF. Here the CDR3 DNA reads TGTGCCAGCAGCGCCAGTGGACTAGCGGGGGGAGATACGCAGTATTTT. The full variable domain, its missing parts supplied by reference TRBV5-5 and TRBJ2-3, is DAGVTQSPTHLIKTRGQQVTLRCSPISGHKSVSWYQQVLGQGPQFIFQYYEKEERGRGNFPDRFSARQFPNYSSELNVNALLLGDSALYLCASSASGLAGGDTQYFGPGTRLTVL.